Shown below are 25 T cell receptor beta chains from a single sample sequenced in a study of human T cells and chemical hapten exposure (dated by TCRdb to the early 2020s). The time point label on this specimen signifies: healthy volunteer bleed at 2 weeks. Total RNA was extracted from unfractionated whole blood collected in Tempus Blood RNA tubes. The receptor library was made with RACE. TCRdb lists the instrument as NextSeq 500. In TCRdb, the public reads were trimmed at Q25 with fastp and aligned with MiXCR, with productive beta chains retained. Each entry is one CDR3 protein sequence, shown with its most common DNA and genes. The sample includes approximately 97,000 distinct CDR3 sequences, with approximately 9% observed a single time. Clones ranked in the top ten supply approximately 2.9% of the sample. Sequenced material: whole blood. The receptors come from a female donor in good health. Some clones in this sample may be carry-over from other donors' samples.

The V gene is TRBV4-1, the J gene TRBJ2-5; no firm D call. Per germline, CDR1 MGHRA and CDR2 YSYEKL. The CDR3 runs to 14 residues. With 0 bases removed from V and 1 base from J, the gap between germline ends came to 6 bases. The CDR3, as DNA: TGCGCCAGCAGCCAAGAGGCGGCCCAAGAGACCCAGTACTTC. It translates to CASSQEAAQETQYF.

The chain carries TRBV19 and TRBJ2-7, with 8 bases that match TRBD1. The CDR3 consists of 14 residues. Germline trimming cut 3 bases from V and 2 bases from J; bases unmatched to any gene: 3. Germline V gives CDR1 LNHDA, CDR2 SQIVND (reference sequence). As DNA, the CDR3 is TGTGCCAGTAGTATCGGACAGGGAACCTACGAGCAGTACTTC. It yields the protein CASSIGQGTYEQYF.

V gene TRBV30 combines with J gene TRBJ1-1; TRBD1 agrees at 9 bases. Looked up from germline, CDR1 is GTSNPN and CDR2 is SVGIG (reference sequence). V shed 3 bases and J 2 bases; nucleotides not matched to a gene: 7. The length of the CDR3 is 15 residues. The CDR3 here is CAWRVRDRDNTEAFF. CDR3 sequence (DNA): TGTGCCTGGAGGGTCCGGGACAGGGACAACACTGAAGCTTTCTTT. The full variable domain, with the rest looked up from reference TRBV30 and TRBJ1-1, is SQTIHQWPATLVQPVGSPLSLECTVEGTSNPNLYWYRQAAGRGLQLLFYSVGIGQISSEVPQNLSASRPQDRQFILSSKKLLLSDSGFYLCAWRVRDRDNTEAFFGQGTRLTVV.

This clonotype occurred a few times. The rearrangement links TRBV10-3 to TRBJ2-3; 8 bases fit TRBD2. Germline V lookup: CDR1 ENHRY, CDR2 SYGVKD. J lost 3 bases, V lost 0 bases, and 8 bases had no gene match. This CDR3 has 17 amino acids. CDR3 nucleotides: TGTGCCATCAGTGAGTCCTGGCTAGCGGGTGAGACAGATACGCAGTATTTT. Translation: CAISESWLAGETDTQYF.

In its sample, this clonotype was seen a few times. The chain combines TRBV28 with TRBJ2-7; 10 positions match TRBD1. The V gene's germline CDR1 is MDHEN and CDR2 SYDVKM. With V trimmed by 6 bases and J by 4 bases, 9 bases remained unmatched. The CDR3 totals 15 residues. Written as DNA, the CDR3 is TGTGCCAGCAGGACCGGGACAGGGGCCTGGTACGAGCAGTACTTC. This translates into CASRTGTGAWYEQYF.

This clonotype was observed once. This chain links TRBV19 with TRBJ2-3, with 10 bases that match TRBD2. The germline CDR1 and CDR2 sequences are LNHDA and SQIVND (reference sequence). J gave up 4 bases and V 2 bases, and 3 bases lay outside the gene matches. This CDR3 region has 15 residues. The CDR3 DNA sequence: TGTGCCAGTAGTATACGGACTAGCGGCGCAGATACGCAGTATTTT. Translation gives CASSIRTSGADTQYF.

This clonotype occurred a few times. The chain joins TRBV14 to TRBJ1-4; D is perhaps TRBD1 (5 bases). V was trimmed by 2 bases and J by 4 bases, leaving 14 bases between them. This CDR3 has 16 amino acids. The germline CDR1 and CDR2 sequences are SGHDN and FVKESK. The CDR3 reads CASSQRPGSDNEKLFF. CDR3 DNA: TGTGCCAGCAGCCAACGACCAGGGTCTGATAATGAAAAACTGTTTTTT.

The CDR3 region is CASSGRRDRGGRGYTF. The CDR3 region has the DNA TGTGCCAGCAGTGGCCGCCGGGACAGAGGAGGTCGTGGCTACACCTTC. The V gene is TRBV2, the J gene TRBJ1-2; 7 bases match TRBD1. Germline V lookup: CDR1 SNHLY, CDR2 FYNNEI. V shed 4 bases, J shed 7 bases, and the junction held 15 bases outside the gene matches. This CDR3 contains 16 residues.

Points on this clonotype: A read error may be the cause here, since a much bigger clone is one base away. The rearrangement uses TRBV20-1 and TRBJ2-2; possible D gene TRBD1, 6 bases. This CDR3 spans 13 amino acids. Germline V gives CDR1 DFQATT, CDR2 SNEGSKA (reference sequence). V lost 8 bases and J lost 4, with 14 bases in between. CDR3 nucleotides: TGCAGTACTAAAACAGGGACCACCGGGGAGCTGTTTTTT. Encoded protein: CSTKTGTTGELFF.

This clonotype was found a few times. This chain joins TRBV28 and TRBJ1-2; TRBD1 matches 9 bases. J lost 2 bases, V lost 4 bases, and 8 bases had no gene match. CDR1 MDHEN and CDR2 SYDVKM come from the germline V gene. The CDR3 totals 16 residues. CDR3 nucleotides: TGTGCCAGCAGTTCCCCTGGGACAGGGACCAACTATGGCTACACCTTC. Translation: CASSSPGTGTNYGYTF.

The chain is built from TRBV9 and TRBJ2-1; 9 positions agree with TRBD2. From germline, CDR1 is SGDLS and CDR2 YYNGEE. This CDR3 has 15 residues. V gave up 6 bases and J gave up 6 bases; unmatched junction bases: 10. The CDR3 sequence is CASTGGNSGSNEQFF. CDR3 nucleotides: TGTGCCAGCACCGGTGGGAATAGCGGGAGCAATGAGCAGTTCTTC.

The rearrangement links TRBV20-1 to TRBJ1-4; 8 bases match TRBD1. V shed 0 bases and J 7 bases; nucleotides not matched to a gene: 7. Germline CDR1 and CDR2: DFQATT and SNEGSKA (reference sequence). The CDR3 consists of 15 residues. The CDR3 DNA reads TGCAGTGCTAGAGATAGCCAGGGGGCTTTTGAAAAACTGTTTTTT. Protein: CSARDSQGAFEKLFF.

In this sample, this clonotype turned up a few times. This chain links TRBV4-2 with TRBJ2-1, with 9 nucleotides matching TRBD2. This CDR3 spans 16 amino acids. The V gene's germline CDR1 is LGHNA and CDR2 YNFKEQ. Germline trimming cut 1 base from V and 6 bases from J; bases unmatched to any gene: 7. The CDR3 is CASSQAAGGPSNEQFF. For the CDR3, the DNA is TGTGCCAGCAGCCAAGCGGCGGGAGGGCCATCCAATGAGCAGTTCTTC.

This clonotype came up a few times. The rearrangement uses TRBV19 and TRBJ1-5; perhaps TRBD1 as D (6 bases). Germline CDR1 LNHDA, CDR2 SQIVND (reference sequence). This CDR3 region has 19 residues. Deletions cut 6 bases from V and 3 bases from J, with 27 bases between. Here the CDR3 reads CASRRKPLRSGTTNQPQHF. CDR3 DNA sequence: TGTGCCAGTAGACGAAAACCCCTCCGCTCCGGGACAACCAATCAGCCCCAGCATTTT.

J is TRBJ2-1 and V is TRBV24-1; D is perhaps TRBD1 (6 bases). The length of the CDR3 is 14 residues. Trimming shortened V by 9 bases and J by 8 bases, and 19 bases separated the two germline ends. CDR1 KGHDR and CDR2 SFDVKD come from the germline V gene. The CDR3 DNA follows: TGTGCCACCGCTAACAGGGATTTTGGATATGAGCAGTTCTTC. This translates into CATANRDFGYEQFF.

This clonotype was seen repeatedly, ten times or more. The CDR3 DNA reads TGTGCCAGCAGTGTAACTAGCGGGTCCTACAATGAGCAGTTCTTC. This gives the protein CASSVTSGSYNEQFF. The chain uses TRBV6-4 and TRBJ2-1, with TRBD2 identical over 9 bases. After removal of 4 bases from V and 1 base from J, the junction contained 2 bases not matched to a gene. This CDR3 has 15 residues. Germline CDR1 reads MRHNA; CDR2 reads SNTAGT.

There are many counts of this clonotype. This sequence joins TRBV12-3 or TRBV12-4 and TRBJ1-5; TRBD1 agrees at 8 bases. The CDR3 runs 19 residues. V was clipped by 6 bases and J by 0 bases; unmatched bases: 16. CDR3 amino acids: CASRYLNDRGSYSNQPQHF. As DNA, the CDR3 is TGTGCCAGCAGGTACCTAAACGACAGGGGATCTTATAGCAATCAGCCCCAGCATTTT.

In its sample, this clonotype was seen a few times. The chain recombines TRBV5-1 with TRBJ2-5, with 8 nucleotides matching TRBD1. V lost 4 bases and J lost 7; bases outside the gene matches: 6. From germline, CDR1 is SGHRS and CDR2 YFSETQ. The CDR3 is made up of 13 amino acids. CDR3 amino acids: CASSEGQAATQYF. CDR3 DNA: TGCGCCAGCAGCGAGGGACAGGCTGCGACCCAGTACTTC.

V usage is TRBV5-5 and J usage is TRBJ2-1; possibly TRBD1 for D (8 bases). With 5 bases removed from V and 7 bases from J, the gap between germline ends came to 25 bases. The CDR3 spans 17 residues. The germline CDR1 and CDR2 sequences are SGHKS and YYEKEE (reference sequence). CDR3 in DNA: TGTGCCAGCAGTAGCGTATTGGGGAGCGGGACAGGTAATGAGCAGTTCTTC. It specifies CASSSVLGSGTGNEQFF.

The V gene is TRBV6-4, the J gene TRBJ2-3; no firm D call. Germline CDR1 MRHNA, CDR2 SNTAGT. The CDR3 is made up of 17 amino acids. V was shortened by 0 bases and J by 0 bases, with 13 bases between the two germline ends. DNA of the CDR3: TGTGCCAGCAGTGACTCCCTCAGGACCTCTAGCACAGATACGCAGTATTTT. It specifies CASSDSLRTSSTDTQYF.

This clonotype came up a few times. The rearrangement uses TRBV20-1 and TRBJ1-1; D is ambiguous. Germline V gives CDR1 DFQATT, CDR2 SNEGSKA (reference sequence). Trimming removed 3 bases from V and 5 bases from J, with 16 bases in between. This CDR3 is built from 14 residues. DNA for the CDR3: TGCAGTGCTAGTTATACCGGGTCCGAAACTGAAGCTTTCTTT. It yields the protein CSASYTGSETEAFF.

J is TRBJ1-2 and V is TRBV28; D may be TRBD1 (5 bases). This CDR3 spans 14 amino acids. CDR1 is MDHEN, CDR2 SYDVKM, per germline. V was cut by 8 bases and J by 6 bases, with 19 bases left in between. Here the CDR3 DNA reads TGTGCCAGCGGTGAAAGGGGTGTCGCGGATGGCTACACCTTC. Its protein is CASGERGVADGYTF.

Points on this clonotype: Given a much more abundant clone one base away, this may be a read error. The V and J genes are TRBV20-1 and TRBJ1-1, with a tentative D call TRBD1 (5 bases). This CDR3 is 11 amino acids long. CDR1 DFQATT and CDR2 SNEGSKA come from the germline V gene (reference sequence). CDR3 nucleotide sequence: TGCAGTGCTACGAAGGGGTTTGAAGATTTCTTT. This codes for CSATKGFEDFF.

This clonotype was detected many times. The chain recombines TRBV5-1 with TRBJ1-1; possible D gene TRBD1, 6 bases. Germline loops: CDR1 SGHRS, CDR2 YFSETQ. Trimming removed 3 bases from V and 0 bases from J, with 12 bases in between. The CDR3 sequence is 15 residues long. In DNA, the CDR3 is TGCGCCAGCAGCTCGACGGACAGCATGAACACTGAAGCTTTCTTT. Translated: CASSSTDSMNTEAFF.

This clonotype was detected many times. The CDR3 spells CASSLGGPTPQHF. The CDR3 DNA follows: TGTGCCAGCAGTTTGGGAGGACCCACGCCCCAGCATTTT. This chain links TRBV12-3 or TRBV12-4 with TRBJ1-5; D gene unclear. The V end was cut by 3 bases, the J end by 9 bases, with 12 bases between. The CDR3 has 13 residues.